Listed here are 24 T cell receptor beta chains from one sample, sequenced in a study of identical twins (dated by TCRdb to about 2016). The method behind the library was 5' RACE. Sequencing instrument: Illumina HiSeq 2000. The raw public reads went through TCRdb reprocessing: fastp at Q25, MiXCR clone calling, in-frame beta chains kept. Rows merge per CDR3 protein into single entries with the most common DNA and genes. This sample lists roughly 690,000 distinct CDR3 sequences; around 21% were detected once. About 4.3% of the sample goes to the ten largest clones. These data were also filed under a second study, of T cells expressing NK-cell markers.

The source material was PBMCs. The receptor set was obtained from a woman aged 18-35 years in good health.

This sequence joins TRBV13 and TRBJ2-6; 9 nucleotides match TRBD1. Germline trimming cut 5 bases from V and 0 bases from J; bases unmatched to any gene: 5. This CDR3 contains 17 residues. Per the germline V gene, CDR1 is PRHDT and CDR2 is FYEKMQ (reference sequence). CDR3 in DNA: TGTGCCAGCAGCGCGGGACAGGGTATCTCTGGGGCCAACGTCCTGACTTTC. Translating gives CASSAGQGISGANVLTF.

This clonotype appeared a few times. In DNA, the CDR3 is TGCAGTGCTTGGGACAGGGCCGAACAGCCCCAGCATTTT. Its translation: CSAWDRAEQPQHF. The chain has TRBV20-1 and TRBJ1-5; 9 nucleotides match TRBD1. The CDR3 totals 13 residues. The V gene's germline CDR1 is DFQATT and CDR2 SNEGSKA (reference sequence). Unmatched junction bases numbered 6, after V lost 5 bases and J lost 7 bases.

The rearrangement uses TRBV7-8 and TRBJ2-7, with a weak D call TRBD2 (5 bases). The CDR3 contains 14 residues. CDR1 SGHVS and CDR2 FQNEAQ come from the germline V gene. Trimming shortened V by 4 bases and J by 3 bases, and 13 bases separated the two germline ends. CDR3 nucleotides: TGTGCCAGCAGCTCCCGGGGAAAAAACTACGAGCAGTACTTC. Translation: CASSSRGKNYEQYF. The full variable domain, rest sourced from reference TRBV7-8 and TRBJ2-7, is GAGVSQSPRYKVAKRGQDVALRCDPISGHVSLFWYQQALGQGPEFLTYFQNEAQLDKSGLPSDRFFAERPEGSVSTLKIQRTQQEDSAVYLCASSSRGKNYEQYFGPGTRLTVT.

Remarks on this clonotype: One end of the junction does not line up with germline, which may come from a read error. The genes are TRBV2 and TRBJ1-2; D gene unclear. Germline values: CDR1 SNHLY, CDR2 FYNNEI. There are 11 residues in the CDR3. DNA of the CDR3: TGTGCCAGCAGTGAAATCGGAGCTCGGCCCTTC. It specifies CASSEIGARPF.

This clonotype appeared a few times. The rearrangement uses TRBV6-1 and TRBJ1-5, with TRBD1 identical over 7 bases. Per germline, CDR1 MNHNS and CDR2 SASEGT. This CDR3 is 15 amino acids long. V gave up 5 bases and J gave up 11 bases; unmatched junction bases: 15. Written as DNA, the CDR3 is TGTGCCAGCAGTAGACACGGACAGGCCCAGGGGTCCCAGCATTTT. Translated: CASSRHGQAQGSQHF.

This clonotype appeared a single time. The chain carries TRBV20-1 and TRBJ2-4; 10 positions agree with TRBD1. The junction had 10 bases not matched to a gene; V was cut back by 6 bases and J by 5 bases. From germline, CDR1 is DFQATT and CDR2 SNEGSKA (reference sequence). This CDR3 contains 15 residues. The CDR3 nucleotides are TGCAGTGCACGAAAAGCGACAGGGGGCGAAAACATTCAGTACTTC. This sequence encodes CSARKATGGENIQYF.

V and J are TRBV4-3 and TRBJ2-4; TRBD2 might be the D (6 bases). This CDR3 region has 15 residues. Germline V gene sequence: CDR1 LGHNA, CDR2 YSLEER. With 0 bases removed from V and 7 bases from J, the gap between germline ends came to 13 bases. The CDR3 sequence is CASSQEVHRGNIQYF. The CDR3 bases are TGCGCCAGCAGCCAAGAAGTACATCGGGGGAACATTCAGTACTTC.

J is TRBJ2-7 and V is TRBV29-1; D not certain. This CDR3 is built from 11 residues. Germline V gene sequence: CDR1 SQVTM, CDR2 ANQGSEA. Trimming stripped 3 bases from V and 2 bases from J, with 5 bases between. CDR3 residues: CSVDIPYEQYF. The DNA for the CDR3 is TGCAGCGTTGACATCCCCTACGAGCAGTACTTC.

This clonotype occurred a few times. V gene TRBV5-6 combines with J gene TRBJ2-1, with 7 bases lining up with TRBD2. This CDR3 has 15 amino acids. Per germline, CDR1 SGHDT and CDR2 YYEEEE. With V trimmed by 4 bases and J by 1 base, 5 bases remained unmatched. The CDR3 coding sequence is TGTGCCAGCAGCGATCCTAGCGGTTCCTACAATGAGCAGTTCTTC. Its protein product is CASSDPSGSYNEQFF.

This clonotype was counted a few times. The chain joins TRBV27 to TRBJ2-5, with a weak D call TRBD2 (6 bases). V was clipped by 2 bases and J by 5 bases, with 15 bases between them. The CDR3 totals 15 residues. Looked up from germline, CDR1 is MNHEY and CDR2 is SMNVEV (reference sequence). In DNA, the CDR3 is TGTGCCAGCAGTTTAGGAGCCCTGAGCGGGGAGACCCAGTACTTC. It encodes CASSLGALSGETQYF.

This clonotype was observed at least ten times. The chain's CDR3 is CASSRTGEQYF. CDR3 nucleotides: TGTGCCAGCAGCCGGACTGGCGAGCAGTACTTC. The chain employs TRBV3-1 and TRBJ2-7; TRBD2 might be the D (5 bases). The CDR3 sequence is 11 residues long. Between the trimmed V and J ends, which lost 4 bases and 6 bases, there was a span of 7 bases. The germline gives CDR1 LGHDT, CDR2 YNNKEL (reference sequence).

DNA for the CDR3: TGTGCCAGCAGCCGCGGGAGGGGGGGCGGAGAGACCCAGTACTTC. It specifies CASSRGRGGGETQYF. V and J are TRBV5-6 and TRBJ2-5; 9 bases align to TRBD2. V lost 4 bases, J lost 4 bases, and 8 bases stayed unmatched. The germline CDR1 and CDR2 sequences are SGHDT and YYEEEE. CDR3 length: 15 amino acids.

The J gene is TRBJ1-2, the V gene TRBV6-6; a possible D gene is TRBD1 (5 bases). V shed 7 bases and J shed 4 bases, with 13 bases lying between them. The CDR3 runs to 13 residues. Germline V CDR1 and CDR2: MNHNY, SVGAGI (reference sequence). The CDR3 DNA follows: TGTGCCAGCAAAGACAGAATCCTCTATGGCTACACCTTC. It is translated as CASKDRILYGYTF.

This clonotype has a handful of counts. The J gene is TRBJ1-1, the V gene TRBV20-1; D is unresolved. CDR3 length equals 13 residues. Germline CDR1 and CDR2: DFQATT and SNEGSKA (reference sequence). Trimming shortened V by 2 bases and J by 3 bases, and 10 bases separated the two germline ends. DNA for the CDR3: TGCAGTGCTAGAATGTGGGTAGACACTGAAGCTTTCTTT. Its protein is CSARMWVDTEAFF.

This clonotype occurred a few times. The chain joins TRBV20-1 to TRBJ2-3, with 8 nucleotides matching TRBD1. This CDR3 is built from 11 residues. Trimming removed 1 base from V and 12 bases from J; junction bases left unmatched: 3. Germline-derived CDR1 and CDR2 are DFQATT and SNEGSKA (reference sequence). The CDR3 nucleotides are TGCAGTGCTAGAGCAGGACAGGGTCAGTATTTT. Amino acids: CSARAGQGQYF.

Only a few counts were recorded for this clonotype. This sequence joins TRBV19 and TRBJ2-2, with 10 bases aligning to TRBD1. This CDR3 is built from 15 residues. Germline V lookup: CDR1 LNHDA, CDR2 SQIVND (reference sequence). Unmatched junction bases numbered 8, after V lost 9 bases and J lost 4 bases. This CDR3 is CASRDRGRGTGELFF. DNA for the CDR3: TGTGCCAGCCGGGACAGGGGACGGGGCACCGGGGAGCTGTTTTTT.

The table lists this clonotype with many counts. The V and J genes are TRBV6-5 and TRBJ2-7; D not certain. The germline V gene has CDR1 MNHEY and CDR2 SVGAGI. The CDR3 is made up of 12 amino acids. V lost 4 bases, J lost 6 bases, and 10 bases lay in between. The CDR3 sequence is CASSSTAFEQYF. Written as DNA, the CDR3 is TGTGCCAGCAGTTCGACGGCCTTCGAGCAGTACTTC.

The chain is built from TRBV6-6 and TRBJ2-7; weak D call: TRBD1 (6 bases). The CDR3 spans 13 residues. Trimming stripped 7 bases from V and 6 bases from J, with 16 bases between. Germline values: CDR1 MNHNY, CDR2 SVGAGI (reference sequence). The CDR3 DNA reads TGTGCCAGCACTCACAACAGGGAAGGCGAGCAGTACTTC. Residues: CASTHNREGEQYF.

This clonotype has a count of ten or more. The chain links TRBV10-1 to TRBJ2-1; TRBD1 matches 10 bases. The V gene's germline CDR1 is WNHNN and CDR2 SYGVQD (reference sequence). CDR3 size: 18 residues. Trimming took 4 bases from V and 3 from J; bases not matched to a gene: 12. The CDR3 spells CASSGGPGTGVGYNEQFF. CDR3 bases: TGCGCCAGCAGTGGAGGCCCCGGGACAGGGGTGGGCTACAATGAGCAGTTCTTC.

The chain uses TRBV4-1 and TRBJ1-5; no clear D gene. CDR1 is MGHRA and CDR2 is YSYEKL in the germline V gene. The ends were cut back, 0 bases at V and 9 bases at J, with 15 bases in the middle. This CDR3 has 15 residues. CDR3 in amino acids: CASSQDRDVLRPQHF. In nucleotides, the CDR3 is TGCGCCAGCAGCCAAGATCGAGACGTCCTTAGGCCCCAGCATTTT.

There are a few counts of this clonotype. V is TRBV5-6 and J is TRBJ1-2; 8 nucleotides agree with TRBD1. CDR1 and CDR2 from the germline V gene are SGHDT and YYEEEE. V lost 4 bases and J lost 8; bases outside the gene matches: 7. The CDR3 contains 13 residues. The DNA for the CDR3 is TGTGCCAGCAGCCCGACAGGGGTGCACGGCTACACCTTC. It translates to CASSPTGVHGYTF. The variable domain in full, completed from reference TRBV5-6 and TRBJ1-2, reads DAGVTQSPTHLIKTRGQQVTLRCSPKSGHDTVSWYQQALGQGPQFIFQYYEEEERQRGNFPDRFSGHQFPNYSSELNVNALLLGDSALYLCASSPTGVHGYTFGSGTRLTVV.

This clonotype was found a few times. The chain carries TRBV20-1 and TRBJ2-7; the D gene is possibly TRBD1 (6 bases). Trimming left V 6 bases short and J 7 bases short, with 19 bases between. Germline lookup yields CDR1 DFQATT and CDR2 SNEGSKA (reference sequence). The CDR3 is made up of 13 amino acids. CDR3 protein: CSAQRYRDPEQYF. As DNA, the CDR3 is TGCAGTGCCCAGAGGTACAGGGACCCGGAGCAGTACTTC.

The CDR3 nucleotides read TGTGCCAGCGGCCCAGGAGGTAGCGCAGATACGCAGTATTTT. Residues: CASGPGGSADTQYF. The chain couples TRBV12-3 or TRBV12-4 to TRBJ2-3; D is perhaps TRBD2 (5 bases). This CDR3 region has 14 residues. V was shortened by 8 bases and J by 4 bases, with 16 bases between the two germline ends.

This clonotype was detected only a few times. An end of the junction does not agree with germline; a read error may underlie this. This sequence joins TRBV7-3 and TRBJ2-6; D call uncertain. The germline CDR1 and CDR2 sequences are SGHTA and FQGTGA. The CDR3 extends over 15 amino acids. The DNA of the CDR3 is TGTGCCAGCAGTTTAACATCGTTCGGGGCCAACGTCCTGACTTTC. Translation: CASSLTSFGANVLTF.